Presented here are 28 T cell receptor beta chains from one specimen sequenced in a study of T cells in localized non-small cell lung cancer. Repertoires were generated with immunoSEQ multiplex PCR, while TCRdb's copy carries only in-frame clones and drops some. The profile shows 1,400 or so clones, around 24% of them singletons. Material: normal lung tissue next to the tumor, obtained before any cancer treatment. Receptors originate from a man aged 18 to 50 with stage II lung adenocarcinoma.

The chain couples TRBV18 to TRBJ1-1; D is unclear. With 4 bases removed from V and 0 bases from J, the gap between germline ends came to 9 bases. The CDR3 is made up of 14 amino acids. Germline CDR1 reads KGHSH; CDR2 reads LQKENI. The CDR3 sequence is CASSLLPMNTEAFF. For the CDR3, the DNA is TGTGCCAGCTCACTTCTCCCGATGAACACTGAAGCTTTCTTT.

This clone showed up just a few times. V gene TRBV23-1 combines with J gene TRBJ2-5, with TRBD2 matching 16 bases. TRBV23-1 has ORF status, its function being uncertain. The CDR3 loop spans 17 amino acids. The junction had 7 bases not matched to a gene; V was cut back by 6 bases and J by 3 bases. CDR3 protein: CASSPGLAGGEEETQYF. The DNA for the CDR3 is TGCGCCAGCAGCCCGGGACTAGCGGGGGGGGAAGAAGAGACCCAGTACTTC.

The J gene is TRBJ1-4, the V gene TRBV30, with 7 bases fitting TRBD1. V shed 5 bases, J shed 2 bases, and the junction held 8 bases outside the gene matches. CDR1 and CDR2 (germline): GTSNPN, SVGIG (reference sequence). This CDR3 has 15 residues. CDR3: CAWAAGGRTNEKLFF. Written as DNA, the CDR3 is TGTGCCTGGGCAGCAGGGGGGCGGACTAATGAAAAACTGTTTTTT.

This clone was recorded a few times. The chain uses TRBV18 and TRBJ1-1, with D maybe TRBD1 (5 bases). This CDR3 spans 14 amino acids. Trimming stripped 3 bases from V and 5 bases from J, with 13 bases between. Germline V gene lookup returns CDR1 KGHSH and CDR2 LQKENI. Here the CDR3 reads CASSPQGSRTEAFF. The CDR3 DNA reads as TGTGCCAGCTCACCTCAGGGTTCGAGGACTGAAGCTTTCTTT.

This rearrangement joins TRBV11-3 to TRBJ2-1; TRBD1 aligns across 7 bases. The V gene's germline CDR1 is SGHNT and CDR2 YENEEA. The CDR3 sequence is 15 residues long. Losses at the gene ends were 6 bases for V and 5 bases for J; bases not matched to a gene: 10. CDR3 region: CASRPPGGPNNEQFF. The CDR3 coding sequence is TGTGCCAGCAGACCACCAGGGGGACCGAACAATGAGCAGTTCTTC.

This clone is labeled as large (0.1 to 1%). The CDR3 nucleotides are TGTGCCAGCATCGTGGCAATGGCCTACGAGCAGTACTTC. Residues: CASIVAMAYEQYF. This rearrangement joins TRBV9 to TRBJ2-7; D gene uncertain. Germline CDR1 reads SGDLS; CDR2 reads YYNGEE. Trimming removed 6 bases from V and 2 bases from J, with 12 bases in between. The length of the CDR3 is 13 residues. The full variable domain, completed using reference TRBV9 and TRBJ2-7, is DSGVTQTPKHLITATGQRVTLRCSPRSGDLSVYWYQQSLDQGLQFLIQYYNGEERAKGNILERFSAQQFPDLHSELNLSSLELGDSALYFCASIVAMAYEQYFGPGTRLTVT.

V usage is TRBV15 and J usage is TRBJ2-3; D possibly corresponds to TRBD2 (5 bases). V was shortened by 2 bases and J by 4 bases, with 10 bases between the two germline ends. This CDR3 spans 14 amino acids. The germline CDR1 and CDR2 sequences are LNHNV and YYDKDF (reference sequence). CDR3 DNA sequence: TGTGCCACCAGCAGAAGAACTAGAGCAGATACGCAGTATTTT. Its translation is CATSRRTRADTQYF.

The chain is built from TRBV6-8 and TRBJ2-6; tentatively, D is TRBD1 (6 bases). This CDR3 region has 15 residues. Between the trimmed V and J ends, which lost 6 bases and 2 bases, there was a span of 11 bases. Per the germline V gene, CDR1 is MNHGY and CDR2 is SAAAGT. This CDR3 reads CASSRQGTGANVLTF. In DNA form, the CDR3 reads TGTGCCAGCAGCCGTCAGGGGACTGGGGCCAACGTCCTGACTTTC.

The chain has TRBV6-8 and TRBJ2-7; 7 bases align to TRBD1. Trimming removed 7 bases from V and 2 bases from J; junction bases left unmatched: 5. Germline V gene sequence: CDR1 MNHGY, CDR2 SAAAGT. This CDR3 has 13 residues. CDR3 in amino acids: CASKSGTAYEQYF. The CDR3 DNA is TGTGCCAGCAAATCCGGGACAGCCTACGAGCAGTACTTC.

A word on this clone: Germline and junction disagree at one end, which may indicate a read error. V is TRBV11-3 and J is TRBJ2-6; D ambiguous. The CDR3 is made up of 19 amino acids. Germline loops: CDR1 SGHNT, CDR2 YENEEA. CDR3: CARSLRVRISSSGANVLTF. DNA of the CDR3: TGTGCCAGAAGCTTACGGGTGCGAATTTCAAGCTCTGGGGCCAACGTCCTGACTTTC.

This clone is categorized as large. This chain links TRBV6-8 with TRBJ1-3, with D tentatively TRBD1 (5 bases). V was cut by 4 bases and J by 4 bases, with 14 bases left in between. CDR1 MNHGY and CDR2 SAAAGT come from the germline V gene. The CDR3 contains 15 residues. The CDR3 spells CASSLQGAGGNTIYF. CDR3 bases: TGTGCCAGCAGTTTGCAGGGAGCGGGAGGAAACACCATATATTTT.

V and J are TRBV11-3 and TRBJ2-1; 8 positions match TRBD2. This CDR3 spans 16 amino acids. Trimming removed 5 bases from V and 9 bases from J; junction bases left unmatched: 15. Per the germline V gene, CDR1 is SGHNT and CDR2 is YENEEA. CDR3: CASSPSSGGGRSEQFF. The CDR3 nucleotides are TGTGCCAGCAGCCCCTCTTCCGGGGGGGGCAGGAGTGAGCAGTTCTTC.

The rearrangement joins TRBV19 to TRBJ2-7; TRBD1 matches at 11 bases. After removal of 3 bases from V and 2 bases from J, the junction contained 9 bases not matched to a gene. This CDR3 contains 17 residues. CDR1 is LNHDA and CDR2 is SQIVND in the germline V gene (reference sequence). CDR3 region: CASSIQPGQGAPYEQYF. CDR3 bases: TGTGCCAGTAGTATCCAACCTGGACAGGGGGCCCCCTACGAGCAGTACTTC.

V usage is TRBV5-1 and J usage is TRBJ2-2; 7 nucleotides match TRBD2. The V and J ends lost 1 base and 3 bases, in that order; junction bases with no gene match: 3. CDR1 and CDR2 from the germline V gene are SGHRS and YFSETQ. The CDR3 length is 15 residues. Written as DNA, the CDR3 is TGCGCCAGCAGCTTGACTGGGGGGGACACCGGGGAGCTGTTTTTT. Translating gives CASSLTGGDTGELFF.

This clone was counted only a few times. The chain uses TRBV5-1 and TRBJ2-5; 7 nucleotides line up with TRBD1. The CDR3 runs to 16 residues. Germline V lookup: CDR1 SGHRS, CDR2 YFSETQ. V trimming: 4 bases; J trimming: 5 bases; junction bases outside the gene matches: 14. The CDR3 bases are TGCGCCAGCAGCCCATCCCTTGGACAGGTCCGGGAGACCCAGTACTTC. This translates into CASSPSLGQVRETQYF. Full variable domain (missing parts from reference TRBV5-1 and TRBJ2-5): KAGVTQTPRYLIKTRGQQVTLSCSPISGHRSVSWYQQTPGQGLQFLFEYFSETQRNKGNFPGRFSGRQFSNSRSEMNVSTLELGDSALYLCASSPSLGQVRETQYFGPGTRLLVL.

This clone was counted between two and nine times. J is TRBJ2-2 and V is TRBV19, with 9 bases that match TRBD1. The CDR3 sequence is 14 residues long. The V segment lost 5 bases and the J segment 4 bases; nucleotides outside the gene matches: 2. Germline CDR1 is LNHDA and CDR2 is SQIVND (reference sequence). The CDR3 DNA is TGTGCCAGTAGTTGGGGACAGGGCACCGGGGAGCTGTTTTTT. It translates to CASSWGQGTGELFF.

Relative to its sample, this clone is large (0.1 to 1%). The chain combines TRBV6-8 with TRBJ1-6, with D tentatively TRBD1 (6 bases). CDR1 is MNHGY, CDR2 SAAAGT, per germline. The CDR3 is 12 amino acids. V lost 6 bases to trimming and J lost 8 bases, with 8 bases between them. In DNA, the CDR3 is TGTGCCAGCAGACAGGGTTATTCACCCCTCCACTTT. Its translation: CASRQGYSPLHF.

The chain combines TRBV11-3 with TRBJ2-7; 12 positions agree with TRBD1. Trimming cost V 4 bases and J 4 bases; bases outside gene matches: 11. The CDR3 loop spans 17 amino acids. CDR1 SGHNT and CDR2 YENEEA come from the germline V gene. The CDR3 here is CASSSTGRDRGLYEQYF. CDR3 nucleotides: TGTGCCAGCAGCTCCACGGGCCGGGACAGGGGGCTTTACGAGCAGTACTTC.

This clone has more than one count but fewer than ten. V and J are TRBV10-3 and TRBJ2-5; 12 bases match TRBD2. CDR3 length equals 16 residues. Germline V gene sequence: CDR1 ENHRY, CDR2 SYGVKD. The V segment lost 10 bases and the J segment 4 bases; nucleotides outside the gene matches: 13. The CDR3 nucleotides read TGTGCCAGTCTTTTGGGGCTAGCGGGGGGGCGAGAGACCCAGTACTTC. Translating it yields CASLLGLAGGRETQYF.

In this sample, this clone turned up a few times. This chain connects TRBV11-3 to TRBJ2-1; tentatively, D is TRBD2 (5 bases). V was pared by 5 bases and J by 1 base, with 12 bases between. Germline lookup yields CDR1 SGHNT and CDR2 YENEEA. The CDR3 length is 15 residues. In nucleotides, the CDR3 is TGTGCCAGCAGCCCAGCGGAGGCATCCTACAATGAGCAGTTCTTC. Its protein product is CASSPAEASYNEQFF.

This chain uses TRBV5-1 with TRBJ1-1; D ambiguous. The CDR3 has 15 residues. Trimming cost V 4 bases and J 0 bases, with 13 bases left between them. Germline V gives CDR1 SGHRS, CDR2 YFSETQ. CDR3 bases: TGCGCCAGCAGCCCGAATTCGGGGATGAACACTGAAGCTTTCTTT. This codes for CASSPNSGMNTEAFF.

This clone qualifies as medium-sized. The chain couples TRBV4-1 to TRBJ2-3; D not certain. The length of the CDR3 is 15 residues. Germline assignment: CDR1 MGHRA and CDR2 YSYEKL. Trimming took off 1 base at V and 6 bases at J, with 14 bases between the two ends. CDR3 sequence reads: CASSQGDPTSDTQYF. For the CDR3, the DNA is TGCGCCAGCAGCCAAGGAGACCCTACATCGGATACGCAGTATTTT.

The rearrangement joins TRBV5-1 to TRBJ1-1; D is possibly TRBD1 (6 bases). Germline V gene lookup returns CDR1 SGHRS and CDR2 YFSETQ. V was clipped by 0 bases and J by 3 bases, with 9 bases between them. This CDR3 has 14 amino acids. In DNA form, the CDR3 reads TGCGCCAGCAGCTTGGGGTACAGGGACACTGAAGCTTTCTTT. This sequence encodes CASSLGYRDTEAFF. The full variable domain, its missing parts supplied by reference TRBV5-1 and TRBJ1-1, is KAGVTQTPRYLIKTRGQQVTLSCSPISGHRSVSWYQQTPGQGLQFLFEYFSETQRNKGNFPGRFSGRQFSNSRSEMNVSTLELGDSALYLCASSLGYRDTEAFFGQGTRLTVV.

Remarks on this clone: No conserved phenylalanine or tryptophan is present at the end of the CDR3, so a read error is the likely explanation. The limits of the CDR3 on the DNA are not certain, so only TCRdb's listed CDR3 is given. V is TRBV9 and J is TRBJ2-7. CDR1 and CDR2 (germline): SGDLS, YYNGEE. Termini included, the CDR3 measures 13 amino acids. The CDR3 protein is CASSPYPGRGRFA.

This clone was detected only a few times. The chain couples TRBV9 to TRBJ2-3; weak D call: TRBD1 (5 bases). Per the germline V gene, CDR1 is SGDLS and CDR2 is YYNGEE. V was cut by 8 bases and J by 3 bases, with 13 bases left in between. This CDR3 has 13 residues. The CDR3 nucleotides are TGTGCCAGTGGCAGGGAAAGGACAGATACGCAGTATTTT. Its translation: CASGRERTDTQYF.

The chain has TRBV28 and TRBJ1-1; no firm D call. Trimming took off 6 bases at V and 1 base at J, with 12 bases between the two ends. CDR3 length equals 14 residues. The germline CDR1 and CDR2 sequences are MDHEN and SYDVKM. The CDR3 loop is CASRDRVRNTEAFF. The CDR3 coding sequence is TGTGCCAGCAGGGACCGGGTTAGGAACACTGAAGCTTTCTTT.

This clone has only a few counts. The chain carries TRBV9 and TRBJ1-2; possible D gene TRBD1, 5 bases. Trimming took 5 bases from V and 6 from J, leaving 11 bases between them. CDR1 and CDR2 (germline): SGDLS, YYNGEE. CDR3 length equals 12 residues. The DNA for the CDR3 is TGTGCCAGCAGGTTAGGGGATAATGGCTACACCTTC. Residues: CASRLGDNGYTF. Full variable domain (remainder filled in from reference TRBV9 and TRBJ1-2): DSGVTQTPKHLITATGQRVTLRCSPRSGDLSVYWYQQSLDQGLQFLIQYYNGEERAKGNILERFSAQQFPDLHSELNLSSLELGDSALYFCASRLGDNGYTFGSGTRLTVV.

CDR3 in DNA: TGTGCCAGCAGCCATAGCGGGGGCAGCTCCTACGAGCAGTACTTC. Amino acids: CASSHSGGSSYEQYF. The V and J genes are TRBV11-3 and TRBJ2-7; 9 bases map to TRBD2. The junction had 5 bases not matched to a gene; V was cut back by 5 bases and J by 0 bases. CDR1 is SGHNT and CDR2 is YENEEA in the germline V gene. The CDR3 has 15 amino acids.